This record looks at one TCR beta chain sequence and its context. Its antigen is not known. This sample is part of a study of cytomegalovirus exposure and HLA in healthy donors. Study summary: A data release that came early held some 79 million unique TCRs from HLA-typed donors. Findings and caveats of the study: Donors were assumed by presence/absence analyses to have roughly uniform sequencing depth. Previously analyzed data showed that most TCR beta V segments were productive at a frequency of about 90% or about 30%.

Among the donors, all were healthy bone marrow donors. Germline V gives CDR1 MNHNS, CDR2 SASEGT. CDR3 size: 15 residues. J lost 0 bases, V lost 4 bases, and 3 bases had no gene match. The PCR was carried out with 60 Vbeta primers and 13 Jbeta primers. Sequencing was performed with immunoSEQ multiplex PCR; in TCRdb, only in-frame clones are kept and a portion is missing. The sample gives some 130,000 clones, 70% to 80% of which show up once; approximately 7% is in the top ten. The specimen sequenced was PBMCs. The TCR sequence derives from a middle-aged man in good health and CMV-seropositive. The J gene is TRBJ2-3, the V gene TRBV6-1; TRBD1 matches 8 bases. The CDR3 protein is CASSVTGGSTDTQYF. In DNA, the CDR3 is TGTGCCAGCAGTGTAACAGGGGGTAGCACAGATACGCAGTATTTT.